What follows are 2 T cell receptor beta chains derived from one specimen sequenced in a study of cytomegalovirus exposure and HLA in healthy donors. Both 60 Vbeta primers and 13 Jbeta primers went into the PCR. TCRdb keeps only in-frame clones here, not all; method: immunoSEQ multiplex PCR. This sample has fewer than 130,000 clones, with about 83% found just once. Sample: PBMCs. The receptors originated from a female donor in good health and CMV-seropositive.

This chain connects TRBV2 to TRBJ1-2; D is undetermined. This CDR3 is built from 15 residues. Looked up from germline, CDR1 is SNHLY and CDR2 is FYNNEI. Trimming cost V 2 bases and J 3 bases, with 13 bases left between them. CDR3 amino acids: CASSESPWADYGYTF. The CDR3 nucleotides read TGTGCCAGCAGTGAATCCCCTTGGGCAGACTATGGCTACACCTTC. Filled out from reference TRBV2 and TRBJ1-2, the complete variable domain reads EPEVTQTPSHQVTQMGQEVILRCVPISNHLYFYWYRQILGQKVEFLVSFYNNEISEKSEIFDDQFSVERPDGSNFTLKIRSTKLEDSAMYFCASSESPWADYGYTFGSGTRLTVV.

The CDR3 here is CASSSPGTSGSLYEQYF. The CDR3 DNA follows: TGTGCCAGCAGCTCCCCAGGGACTAGCGGGAGTCTCTACGAGCAGTACTTC. The chain is built from TRBV28 and TRBJ2-7, with TRBD2 matching 14 bases. Germline V gene data show CDR1 as MDHEN and CDR2 as SYDVKM. J lost 3 bases, V lost 6 bases, and 10 bases had no gene match. The length of the CDR3 is 17 residues.